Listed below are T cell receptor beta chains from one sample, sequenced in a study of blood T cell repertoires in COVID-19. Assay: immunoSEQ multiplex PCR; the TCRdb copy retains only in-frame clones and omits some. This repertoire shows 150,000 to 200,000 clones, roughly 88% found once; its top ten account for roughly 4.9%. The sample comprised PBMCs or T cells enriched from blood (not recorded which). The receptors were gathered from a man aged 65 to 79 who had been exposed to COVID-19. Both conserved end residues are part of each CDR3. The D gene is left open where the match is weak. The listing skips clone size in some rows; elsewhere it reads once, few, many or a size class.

cdr3_aa: CASSLIAEKQFF; cdr3_nt: TGTGCCAGCAGCTTAATCGCGGAGAAGCAGTTCTTC; v_call: TRBV5-5; clone_size: NA; d_call: NA; j_call: TRBJ2-1
cdr3_aa: CASSLIQGAPGTQYF; cdr3_nt: TGCGCCAGCAGCCTAATACAGGGGGCGCCCGGGACCCAGTACTTC; v_call: TRBV4-1; clone_size: once; d_call: TRBD1; j_call: TRBJ2-5
cdr3_aa: CASSQDSGAYGYTF; cdr3_nt: TGCGCCAGCAGCCAAGACTCAGGCGCCTATGGCTACACCTTC; v_call: TRBV4-1; clone_size: NA; d_call: NA; j_call: TRBJ1-2
cdr3_aa: CASSLQGNTEAFF; cdr3_nt: TGTGCCAGCAGTTTGCAGGGCAACACTGAAGCTTTCTTT; v_call: TRBV12-3/TRBV12-4; clone_size: NA; d_call: NA; j_call: TRBJ1-1
cdr3_aa: CASSVAQGYGYTF; cdr3_nt: TGTGCCAGCAGCGTAGCGCAGGGGTACGGCTACACCTTC; v_call: TRBV9; clone_size: NA; d_call: NA; j_call: TRBJ1-2
cdr3_aa: CASSTRGPEEAFF; cdr3_nt: TGTGCCAGCAGTACCAGGGGGCCCGAAGAAGCTTTCTTT; v_call: TRBV27; clone_size: NA; d_call: TRBD1; j_call: TRBJ1-1
cdr3_aa: CAWKPYMYEQYF; cdr3_nt: TGTGCCTGGAAACCCTATATGTACGAGCAGTACTTC; v_call: TRBV30; clone_size: NA; d_call: NA; j_call: TRBJ2-7
cdr3_aa: CASSLAAGGAYEQFF; cdr3_nt: TGCGCCAGCAGCTTGGCAGCGGGAGGGGCCTATGAGCAGTTCTTC; v_call: TRBV5-1; clone_size: NA; d_call: TRBD2; j_call: TRBJ2-1
cdr3_aa: CASSNGQGVGEKLFF; cdr3_nt: TGTGCCAGCAGCAACGGACAGGGAGTTGGTGAAAAACTGTTTTTT; v_call: TRBV18; clone_size: NA; d_call: TRBD1; j_call: TRBJ1-4
cdr3_aa: CASSLGGANSPLHF; cdr3_nt: TGTGCCAGCAGCTTGGGTGGGGCTAATTCACCCCTCCACTTT; v_call: TRBV5-5; clone_size: once; d_call: NA; j_call: TRBJ1-6
cdr3_aa: CASSEVGTYSGNTIYF; cdr3_nt: TGTGCCAGCAGTGAAGTAGGGACTTACTCTGGAAACACCATATATTTT; v_call: TRBV25-1; clone_size: NA; d_call: NA; j_call: TRBJ1-3
cdr3_aa: CASSLKGGTEAFF; cdr3_nt: TGTGCCAGCAGCCTTAAAGGAGGCACTGAAGCTTTCTTT; v_call: TRBV7-6; clone_size: once; d_call: NA; j_call: TRBJ1-1
cdr3_aa: CASSYVGGSCHF; cdr3_nt: TGTGCCAGCAGTTACGTCGGCGGGTCTTGCCACTTT; v_call: TRBV6-2/TRBV6-3; clone_size: NA; d_call: NA; j_call: TRBJ1-6
cdr3_aa: CASSSFQGARTEAFF; cdr3_nt: TGTGCCAGCAGTTCTTTCCAGGGGGCGCGAACTGAAGCTTTCTTT; v_call: TRBV28; clone_size: NA; d_call: TRBD1; j_call: TRBJ1-1
cdr3_aa: CASSSNGNGLSYEQYF; cdr3_nt: TGTGCCAGTAGTTCGAACGGGAACGGGCTTTCCTACGAGCAGTACTTC; v_call: TRBV19; clone_size: NA; d_call: NA; j_call: TRBJ2-7
cdr3_aa: CASSREASGANVLTF; cdr3_nt: TGCGCCAGCAGCCGGGAGGCCTCTGGGGCCAACGTCCTGACTTTC; v_call: TRBV4-3; clone_size: NA; d_call: NA; j_call: TRBJ2-6
cdr3_aa: CAGPPGTGGDYTF; cdr3_nt: TGTGCCGGCCCTCCAGGGACAGGAGGAGACTACACCTTC; v_call: TRBV19; clone_size: NA; d_call: TRBD1; j_call: TRBJ1-2
cdr3_aa: CSVDRRDRRRADTQYF; cdr3_nt: TGCAGCGTTGACCGCCGGGACAGGCGTCGTGCAGATACGCAGTATTTT; v_call: TRBV29-1; clone_size: NA; d_call: TRBD1; j_call: TRBJ2-3
cdr3_aa: CASSHPGQPNEKLFF; cdr3_nt: TGTGCCAGCAGCCATCCGGGACAGCCTAATGAAAAACTGTTTTTT; v_call: TRBV5-4; clone_size: NA; d_call: TRBD1; j_call: TRBJ1-4
cdr3_aa: CASSLDYSSGKTDTQYF; cdr3_nt: TGTGCCAGCAGCTTAGATTATTCTAGCGGGAAAACAGATACGCAGTATTTT; v_call: TRBV7-2; clone_size: NA; d_call: TRBD2; j_call: TRBJ2-3
cdr3_aa: CASSSSGIRLSGLHF; cdr3_nt: TGTGCCAGCAGTTCATCCGGGATCCGACTAAGCGGTCTCCACTTT; v_call: TRBV28; clone_size: NA; d_call: NA; j_call: TRBJ1-6
cdr3_aa: CASSVKGPGTLYGYTF; cdr3_nt: TGTGCCAGCAGCGTTAAAGGCCCGGGGACACTTTATGGCTACACCTTC; v_call: TRBV3-1/TRBV3-2; clone_size: NA; d_call: NA; j_call: TRBJ1-2
cdr3_aa: CASSLADRGSTEAFF; cdr3_nt: TGTGCCAGCAGCTTGGCAGACAGGGGAAGCACTGAAGCTTTCTTT; v_call: TRBV7-8; clone_size: NA; d_call: TRBD1; j_call: TRBJ1-1
cdr3_aa: CASSMGLAGGYNEQFF; cdr3_nt: TGTGCCAGTAGTATGGGACTAGCGGGGGGGTACAATGAGCAGTTCTTC; v_call: TRBV19; clone_size: NA; d_call: TRBD2; j_call: TRBJ2-1
cdr3_aa: CASREGAVSNQPQHF; cdr3_nt: TGTGCCAGCCGGGAGGGGGCGGTGAGCAATCAGCCCCAGCATTTT; v_call: TRBV2; clone_size: NA; d_call: TRBD1; j_call: TRBJ1-5
cdr3_aa: CASSLEYQGGYNEQFF; cdr3_nt: TGTGCCAGCAGCTTGGAATACCAAGGGGGTTACAATGAGCAGTTCTTC; v_call: TRBV5-8; clone_size: NA; d_call: NA; j_call: TRBJ2-1
cdr3_aa: CASRGAFQQYF; cdr3_nt: TGTGCCAGCAGGGGCGCCTTTCAGCAGTACTTC; v_call: TRBV25-1; clone_size: NA; d_call: NA; j_call: TRBJ2-7
cdr3_aa: CASSSTGGASNYGYTF; cdr3_nt: TGTGCCAGCAGTTCGACAGGGGGCGCCTCTAACTATGGCTACACCTTC; v_call: TRBV28; clone_size: once; d_call: TRBD1; j_call: TRBJ1-2
cdr3_aa: CASSARQGSYEQYF; cdr3_nt: TGTGCCAGCAGCGCCCGCCAGGGTTCCTACGAGCAGTACTTC; v_call: TRBV7-2; clone_size: NA; d_call: NA; j_call: TRBJ2-7
cdr3_aa: CASSQGSGGSSYEQYF; cdr3_nt: TGCGCCAGCAGCCAAGGGTCGGGGGGGAGCTCCTACGAGCAGTACTTC; v_call: TRBV4-1; clone_size: NA; d_call: TRBD2; j_call: TRBJ2-7
cdr3_aa: CASSESTGGYMNTEAFF; cdr3_nt: TGTGCCAGCAGTGAATCAACAGGGGGTTATATGAACACTGAAGCTTTCTTT; v_call: TRBV25-1; clone_size: NA; d_call: TRBD1; j_call: TRBJ1-1
cdr3_aa: CASSYSSQGSGEQYF; cdr3_nt: TGTGCCAGCAGTTACTCTTCCCAGGGGAGCGGCGAGCAGTACTTC; v_call: TRBV6-5; clone_size: NA; d_call: NA; j_call: TRBJ2-7
cdr3_aa: CASSFQGRTPTDTQYF; cdr3_nt: TGTGCCAGCAGCTTCCAGGGCCGCACCCCCACAGATACGCAGTATTTT; v_call: TRBV5-4; clone_size: NA; d_call: NA; j_call: TRBJ2-3
cdr3_aa: CATSRGGGPNTEAFF; cdr3_nt: TGTGCCACCAGCAGAGGTGGCGGCCCGAACACTGAAGCTTTCTTT; v_call: TRBV15; clone_size: once; d_call: NA; j_call: TRBJ1-1
cdr3_aa: CASSLEGGTAEAFF; cdr3_nt: TGTGCCAGCAGCTTAGAGGGCGGGACGGCTGAAGCTTTCTTT; v_call: TRBV7-8; clone_size: NA; d_call: NA; j_call: TRBJ1-1
cdr3_aa: CATRGWGQANQPQHF; cdr3_nt: TGTGCCACTCGAGGTTGGGGACAGGCAAATCAGCCCCAGCATTTT; v_call: TRBV6-5; clone_size: NA; d_call: TRBD1; j_call: TRBJ1-5
cdr3_aa: CASLPQGLGYGYTF; cdr3_nt: TGTGCCAGTCTACCACAGGGGTTGGGCTATGGCTACACCTTC; v_call: TRBV19; clone_size: NA; d_call: TRBD1; j_call: TRBJ1-2
cdr3_aa: CASSFSGVGDEQYF; cdr3_nt: TGTGCCAGCAGCTTTAGCGGGGTGGGCGACGAGCAGTACTTC; v_call: TRBV7-9; clone_size: NA; d_call: TRBD2; j_call: TRBJ2-7
cdr3_aa: CASSESLLAGVYEQYF; cdr3_nt: TGTGCCAGCAGTGAATCTCTCTTAGCGGGAGTATACGAGCAGTACTTC; v_call: TRBV25-1; clone_size: NA; d_call: TRBD2; j_call: TRBJ2-7
cdr3_aa: CASSTGQGVETQYF; cdr3_nt: TGTGCCAGCAGTACGGGACAGGGCGTCGAGACCCAGTACTTC; v_call: TRBV6-5; clone_size: NA; d_call: TRBD1; j_call: TRBJ2-5
cdr3_aa: CASTRDYSYEQYF; cdr3_nt: TGTGCCAGCACGCGGGATTACTCCTACGAGCAGTACTTC; v_call: TRBV2; clone_size: NA; d_call: NA; j_call: TRBJ2-7
cdr3_aa: CASSQVGDRGGRNQPQHF; cdr3_nt: TGTGCCAGCAGCCAAGTTGGGGACAGGGGTGGGCGCAATCAGCCCCAGCATTTT; v_call: TRBV14; clone_size: NA; d_call: TRBD1; j_call: TRBJ1-5
cdr3_aa: CASSLGQGYEQYF; cdr3_nt: TGTGCCAGCAGCCTAGGACAGGGATACGAGCAGTACTTC; v_call: TRBV3-1/TRBV3-2; clone_size: NA; d_call: TRBD1; j_call: TRBJ2-7
cdr3_aa: CASSYEDSREQYF; cdr3_nt: TGTGCCAGCAGCTATGAGGACTCCCGCGAGCAGTACTTC; v_call: TRBV11-3; clone_size: once; d_call: NA; j_call: TRBJ2-7
cdr3_aa: CASSSPREQYF; cdr3_nt: TGTGCCAGCAGTTCCCCTCGTGAGCAGTACTTC; v_call: TRBV28; clone_size: NA; d_call: NA; j_call: TRBJ2-7
cdr3_aa: CASNKRGSDTQYF; cdr3_nt: TGTGCCAGCAACAAAAGGGGGAGCGATACGCAGTATTTT; v_call: TRBV7-2; clone_size: NA; d_call: NA; j_call: TRBJ2-3
cdr3_aa: CASSSLSRDRVGNSPLHF; cdr3_nt: TGTGCCAGCAGCTCATTGTCCCGGGACAGGGTTGGTAATTCACCCCTCCACTTT; v_call: TRBV13; clone_size: NA; d_call: TRBD1; j_call: TRBJ1-6
cdr3_aa: CASSLRTSGTDTQYF; cdr3_nt: TGCGCCAGCAGCCTTAGGACTAGCGGCACAGATACGCAGTATTTT; v_call: TRBV4-1; clone_size: once; d_call: TRBD2; j_call: TRBJ2-3
cdr3_aa: CASSYRRKNYGYTF; cdr3_nt: TGTGCCAGCAGTTACAGGAGGAAAAACTATGGCTACACCTTC; v_call: TRBV6-5; clone_size: NA; d_call: NA; j_call: TRBJ1-2